Listed here is a single T cell receptor (beta chain). The antigen remains undetermined. The CDR3 is 13 residues long. In germline, CDR1 is LGHNA, CDR2 YNFKEQ. The V and J ends lost 0 bases and 7 bases respectively, with 9 bases between them. Documented time point: cycle 4 day 1 (C4D1), after five to seven weeks of nivolumab. Autologous stem cell transplantation was followed by relapse in every patient, and brentuximab vedotin exposure varied. Only in-frame clones appear in the TCRdb table, and some are missing; sequencing was by immunoSEQ multiplex PCR. The top ten clones hold around a fifth of a sample with about 110,000 clones, over 85% of them seen once. This entry belongs to a study of PD-1 blockade in classical Hodgkin lymphoma. The study's findings and limits: For complete responders, baseline diversity was comparable to that of newly diagnosed patients. A significant rise in TCR diversity by C4D1 was seen for CD4+ but not CD8+ cells. Relative to healthy donors, newly diagnosed patients reportedly had lower baseline TCR diversity, which was reported as lower still in relapsed/refractory patients.

This TCR derives from a human donor with classical Hodgkin lymphoma. The chain carries TRBV4-2 and TRBJ1-2; maybe TRBD1 (5 bases). The sequencing used peripheral blood mononuclear cells (PBMCs), collected before the fourth cycle of nivolumab. The CDR3 here is CASSQEGVGGYTF. The CDR3 DNA follows: TGTGCCAGCAGCCAAGAAGGGGTTGGTGGCTACACCTTC.